These T cell receptor beta chains were read from a single sample in a study of T cell responses to AZD1222 COVID-19 vaccine. Repertoires were generated with immunoSEQ multiplex PCR, while TCRdb's copy carries only in-frame clones and drops some. Altogether fewer than 300,000 clones are present, 80% to 95% being singletons, with the ten largest covering approximately 0.52%. The sequencing here drew on peripheral blood, taken on day 0 of AZD1222 vaccination. The receptor source for this set is an adult in good health. Each CDR3 is given with its conserved first and last residue. A D gene is named only where the DNA matches it firmly. Expanded clones get a size class; other rows say once, few or many, or leave the size out.

>.|once|TRBJ2-6|TRBV27
TGTGCCAGCAGTTACATGTCTGGGGCCAACGTCCTGACTTTC
CASSYMSGANVLTF
>.|.|TRBJ2-2|TRBV5-6
TGTGCCAGCAGCTTGGGAGGAAGGTCGAACACCGGGGAGCTGTTTTTT
CASSLGGRSNTGELFF
>.|.|TRBJ2-3|TRBV11-1
TGTGCCAGCAGCCGGCAGCGGGGCACAGATACGCAGTATTTT
CASSRQRGTDTQYF
>TRBD1|.|TRBJ1-1|TRBV6-5
TGTGCCAGCAGTTACCGAAGAGACAGGGAGGCTTTCTTT
CASSYRRDREAFF
>TRBD2|.|TRBJ2-3|TRBV4-2
TGTGCCAGCAGCCCCTCCCAAGGACTAGCGGGCAACCCGGCCTCCACAGATACGCAGTATTTT
CASSPSQGLAGNPASTDTQYF
>.|.|TRBJ1-6|TRBV4-1
TGCGCCAGCAGCCAAGTTACTGCGAGTTCACCCCTCCACTTT
CASSQVTASSPLHF
>.|.|TRBJ1-4|TRBV7-6
TGTGCCAGCAGCTTAGGGGGTGAGGGCAGGTCAAATGAAAAACTGTTTTTT
CASSLGGEGRSNEKLFF
>.|.|TRBJ1-4|TRBV6-5
TGTGCCAGCGCTTGGACAAGCAATGAAAAACTGTTTTTT
CASAWTSNEKLFF
>.|.|TRBJ1-4|TRBV6-5
TGTGCCAGTAGGACTAAAAAACTGTTTTTT
CASRTKKLFF
>.|.|TRBJ1-5|TRBV10-3
TGTGCCATCAGTGCGGGCGGGGGTAGCAATCAGCCCCAGCATTTT
CAISAGGGSNQPQHF
>TRBD2|.|TRBJ2-3|TRBV3-1/TRBV3-2
TGTGCCAGCAGCCAAGATCGGAGGGAGGGGGATACGCAGTATTTT
CASSQDRREGDTQYF
>.|.|TRBJ2-6|TRBV6-5
TGTGCCAGCAGTTACGGGGGATCTGGGGCCAACGTCCTGACTTTC
CASSYGGSGANVLTF
>.|.|TRBJ1-2|TRBV28
TGTGCCAGCAGTTTTGAATATGGCTACACCTTC
CASSFEYGYTF
>TRBD1|.|TRBJ1-5|TRBV2
TGTGCCAGCAGTGAAGGCAGGGGGCCGAATCAGCCCCAGCATTTT
CASSEGRGPNQPQHF
>TRBD1|.|TRBJ2-1|TRBV7-9
TGTGCCAGCAGCTTAGGGTCAGGGGGTTACAATGAGCAGTTCTTC
CASSLGSGGYNEQFF
>.|.|TRBJ1-1|TRBV5-1
TGCGCCAGCGGATTGACAGAGAACACTGAAGCTTTCTTT
CASGLTENTEAFF
>.|.|TRBJ2-7|TRBV7-2
TGTGCCAGCAGCTCGCCAGCCTACGAGCAGTACTTC
CASSSPAYEQYF
>.|once|TRBJ2-5|TRBV24-1
TGTGCCACCAGTGACCCAGGGGAGACCCAGTACTTC
CATSDPGETQYF
>.|.|TRBJ2-1|TRBV5-1
TGCGCCAGCAGCTCCACTAGCACCTCCTACAATGAGCAGTTCTTC
CASSSTSTSYNEQFF
>.|.|TRBJ1-1|TRBV6-5
TGTGCCAGCAGCAGACGGATCGGAGCTGAAGCTTTCTTT
CASSRRIGAEAFF
>.|.|TRBJ2-7|TRBV18
TGTGCCAGCTCACCACCGGGAGGAACCTACGAGCAGTACTTC
CASSPPGGTYEQYF
>TRBD2|.|TRBJ2-5|TRBV5-6
TGTGCCAGCAGCGATAGCGGGAGTGGGGAGACCCAGTACTTC
CASSDSGSGETQYF
>.|.|TRBJ1-2|TRBV4-3
TGCGCCAGCAGCCAAGCCATAAGCTATGGCTACACCTTC
CASSQAISYGYTF
>TRBD2|.|TRBJ2-3|TRBV5-1
TGCGCCAGCAACTTCGGACTAGAAGGCACAGATACGCAGTATTTT
CASNFGLEGTDTQYF
>.|.|TRBJ1-1|TRBV4-2
TGTGCCAGCAGCCCCCTAGGAGAGGGGCGGGAAGCTTTCTTT
CASSPLGEGREAFF
>.|.|TRBJ1-4|TRBV27
TGTGCCAGCAGTTTTTATGGACAGAATGAAAAACTGTTTTTT
CASSFYGQNEKLFF
>TRBD1|.|TRBJ2-3|TRBV2
TGTGCCAGCAGCCTGCAGGGGGTTGCAGATACGCAGTATTTT
CASSLQGVADTQYF
>TRBD1|.|TRBJ2-6|TRBV13
TGTGCCAGCAGCTTAGGCACAGGGGCTGGGGCCAACGTCCTGACTTTC
CASSLGTGAGANVLTF
>TRBD1|.|TRBJ1-5|TRBV12-3/TRBV12-4
TGTGCCAGCAGGAGGGACAGGTCCTTGCATTTT
CASRRDRSLHF
>.|.|TRBJ2-1|TRBV3-1/TRBV3-2
TGTGCCAGCGGGGGTTCCTACAATGAGCAGTTCTTC
CASGGSYNEQFF
>.|.|TRBJ2-1|TRBV7-2
TGTGCCAGTCTACTAGACTCCTACAATGAGCAGTTCTTC
CASLLDSYNEQFF
>.|once|TRBJ2-5|TRBV25-1
TGTGCCAGCAGTGAAGGAGAGACCCAGTACTTC
CASSEGETQYF
>TRBD1|.|TRBJ2-7|TRBV28
TGTGCCAGCAGTGCCGGGACAGGGTCCTACGAGCAGTACTTC
CASSAGTGSYEQYF
>TRBD1|.|TRBJ1-6|TRBV30
TGTGCCTGGAGTGAAACAGGGGAGTCACCCCTCCACTTT
CAWSETGESPLHF
>.|.|TRBJ2-1|TRBV5-6
TGTGCCAGCAGCTTGGAACTTAGTACGTTCTTC
CASSLELSTFF
>TRBD2|.|TRBJ2-3|TRBV19
TGTGCCAAAAGACTAGCGGGAGGGGCAGATACGCAGTATTTT
CAKRLAGGADTQYF
>.|.|TRBJ1-4|TRBV7-3
TGTGCCAGCAGCCCAGGACGAGCAACTAATGAAAAACTGTTTTTT
CASSPGRATNEKLFF
>.|.|TRBJ2-7|TRBV15
TGTGCCACCAGCGAGGGGCAGTACTCCTACGAGCAGTACTTC
CATSEGQYSYEQYF
>.|.|TRBJ1-3|TRBV27
TGTGCCAGCAGTCCTATGGCGGCAGGGAGCGCCTCGTGGAGGTCTGGAAACACCATATATTTT
CASSPMAAGSASWRSGNTIYF
>.|.|TRBJ1-2|TRBV29-1
TGCAGCGTTGAAGATCGGGGCATAACCAACTATGGCTACACCTTC
CSVEDRGITNYGYTF
>.|.|TRBJ2-2|TRBV4-2
TGTGCCAGCAGCCAACTCGTGACCGGGGAGCTGTTTTTT
CASSQLVTGELFF
>.|.|TRBJ2-7|TRBV13
TGTGCCAGCAGCTTAGGGGAGGGGGAGACCTACGAGCAGTACTTC
CASSLGEGETYEQYF
>.|.|TRBJ1-2|TRBV28
TGTGCCAGCACCCCCAGCGCCAACTATGGCTACACCTTC
CASTPSANYGYTF
>.|once|TRBJ1-6|TRBV5-1
TGCGCCAGCAGCGCAGACATGGGTAATTCACCCCTCCACTTT
CASSADMGNSPLHF
>.|.|TRBJ2-2|TRBV7-2
TGTGCCAGCAGCTTAGGGGGCAACACCGGGGAGCTGTTTTTT
CASSLGGNTGELFF
>.|once|TRBJ1-1|TRBV21-1
TGTGCCCGGGGGCGGAACAGGGGTACTGAAGCTTTCTTT
CARGRNRGTEAFF
>.|few|TRBJ1-1|TRBV24-1
TGTGCCACCAGTGATTCCCTGACAGGGAACACTGAAGCTTTCTTT
CATSDSLTGNTEAFF
>.|.|TRBJ2-3|TRBV28
TGTGCCAGCAGTTTAATGTCTAGCACAGATACGCAGTATTTT
CASSLMSSTDTQYF
>TRBD1|once|TRBJ1-5|TRBV28
TGTGCCAGCAGTTGGGCGACAGGGATGGTTCAGCCCCAGCATTTT
CASSWATGMVQPQHF
>.|.|TRBJ1-3|TRBV11-2
TGTGCCAGCAGCTTAGATTGGGGGGTCTCTGGAAACACCATATATTTT
CASSLDWGVSGNTIYF
>.|once|TRBJ1-2|TRBV28
TGTGCCAGCAGCACTCCTAACTATGGCTACACCTTC
CASSTPNYGYTF
>TRBD1|.|TRBJ1-4|TRBV28
TGTGCCAGCAGGGGAAGGGACAGCCTTAATGAAAAACTGTTTTTT
CASRGRDSLNEKLFF